Sequencing of this TCR beta chain was carried out in a study of human T cells and chemical hapten exposure. Each CDR3 protein gets one entry after TCRdb re-called the RACE reads with MiXCR. The sample shows approximately 86,000 distinct CDR3 sequences, 9.5% to 13% of them seen only once. Time point in this sample: patch test 3, about 24 weeks after DPC sensitization. Treatment: therapeutic diphenylcyclopropenone sensitization with weekly scalp DPC. Germline CDR1 and CDR2: SGHTA and FQGTGA. This CDR3 spans 15 amino acids. V was clipped by 2 bases and J by 3 bases; unmatched bases: 6. This clonotype was obtained from a woman aged 25 to 39 with alopecia areata. Some clones in this sample may be carry-over from other donors' samples. The V and J genes are TRBV7-3 and TRBJ2-7; 8 bases are a match to TRBD1. The specimen was whole blood, collected in connection with sensitization to the hapten diphenylcyclopropenone (DPC). The CDR3 region has the DNA TGTGCCAGCAGCTTATGGGCAGGGGGCTTCTACGAGCAGTACTTC. It encodes CASSLWAGGFYEQYF.